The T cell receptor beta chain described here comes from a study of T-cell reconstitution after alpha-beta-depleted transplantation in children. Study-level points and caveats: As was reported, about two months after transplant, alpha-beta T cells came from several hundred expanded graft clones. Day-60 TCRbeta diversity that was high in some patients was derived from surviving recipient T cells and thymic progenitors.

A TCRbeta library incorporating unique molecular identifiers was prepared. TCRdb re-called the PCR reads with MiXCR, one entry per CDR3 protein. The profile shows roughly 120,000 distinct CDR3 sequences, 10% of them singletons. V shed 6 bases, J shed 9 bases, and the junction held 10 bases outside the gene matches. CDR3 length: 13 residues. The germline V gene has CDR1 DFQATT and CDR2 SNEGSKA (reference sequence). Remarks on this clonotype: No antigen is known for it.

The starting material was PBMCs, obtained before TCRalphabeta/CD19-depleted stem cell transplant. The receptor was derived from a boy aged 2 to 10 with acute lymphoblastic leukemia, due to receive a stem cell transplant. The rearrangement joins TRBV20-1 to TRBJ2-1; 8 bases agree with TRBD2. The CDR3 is CSAGTSQVSEQFF. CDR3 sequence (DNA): TGCAGTGCGGGGACTAGTCAGGTCAGTGAGCAGTTCTTC.